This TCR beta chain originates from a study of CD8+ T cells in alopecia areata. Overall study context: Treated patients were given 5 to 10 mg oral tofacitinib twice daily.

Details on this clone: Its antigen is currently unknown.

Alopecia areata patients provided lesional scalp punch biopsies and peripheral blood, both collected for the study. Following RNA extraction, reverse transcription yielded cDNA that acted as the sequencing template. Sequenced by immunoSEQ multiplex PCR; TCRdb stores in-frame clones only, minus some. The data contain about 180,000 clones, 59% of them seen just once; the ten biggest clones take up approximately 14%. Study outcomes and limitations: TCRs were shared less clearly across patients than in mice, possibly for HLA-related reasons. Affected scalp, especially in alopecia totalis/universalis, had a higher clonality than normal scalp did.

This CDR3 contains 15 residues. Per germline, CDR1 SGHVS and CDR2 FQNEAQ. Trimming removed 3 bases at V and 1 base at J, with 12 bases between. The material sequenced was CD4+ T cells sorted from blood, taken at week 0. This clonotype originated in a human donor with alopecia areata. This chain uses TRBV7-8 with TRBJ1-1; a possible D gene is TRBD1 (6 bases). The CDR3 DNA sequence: TGTGCCAGCAGCTTGAACAGGGTTAGGAACACTGAAGCTTTCTTT. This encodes CASSLNRVRNTEAFF. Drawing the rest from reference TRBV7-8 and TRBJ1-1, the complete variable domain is GAGVSQSPRYKVAKRGQDVALRCDPISGHVSLFWYQQALGQGPEFLTYFQNEAQLDKSGLPSDRFFAERPEGSVSTLKIQRTQQEDSAVYLCASSLNRVRNTEAFFGQGTRLTVV.